Listed here is a single T cell receptor (beta chain). This entry comes from a study of control samples from healthy donors and cancer patients. Deletions cut 7 bases from V and 5 bases from J, with 3 bases between. In germline, CDR1 is MNHEY, CDR2 SMNVEV (reference sequence). This CDR3 contains 10 residues. Assay used: immunoSEQ multiplex PCR; TCRdb lists only in-frame clones, some missing. The sample includes about 82,000 clones, approximately 94% of them seen just once. The sample was blood. The sequence was obtained from a woman in her late teens or twenties in good health. J is TRBJ1-3 and V is TRBV27; no reliable D call. The CDR3 DNA reads TGTGCCAGCAAGCGAAACACCATATATTTT. Protein: CASKRNTIYF.